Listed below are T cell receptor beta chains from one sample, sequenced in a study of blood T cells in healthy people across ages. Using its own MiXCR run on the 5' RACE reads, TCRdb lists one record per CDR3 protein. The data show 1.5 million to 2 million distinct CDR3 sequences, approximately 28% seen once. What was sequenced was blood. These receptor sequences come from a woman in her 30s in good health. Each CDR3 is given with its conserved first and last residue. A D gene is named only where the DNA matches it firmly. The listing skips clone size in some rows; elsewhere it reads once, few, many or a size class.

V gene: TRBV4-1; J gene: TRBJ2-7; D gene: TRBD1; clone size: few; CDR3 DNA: TGCGCCAGCAGCCAGTACAGGGGTTCCTACGGGCAGTACTTC; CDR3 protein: CASSQYRGSYGQYF
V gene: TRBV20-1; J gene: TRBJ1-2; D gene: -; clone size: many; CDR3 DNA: TGCAGTGCTCCCTCAAGGCGGGGAGGGGGGGTTAACTATGGCTACACCTTC; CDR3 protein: CSAPSRRGGGVNYGYTF
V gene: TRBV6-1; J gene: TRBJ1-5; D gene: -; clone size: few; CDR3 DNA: TGTGCCAGCAGTAGAGACATGAGCAATCAGCCCCAGCATTTT; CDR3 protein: CASSRDMSNQPQHF
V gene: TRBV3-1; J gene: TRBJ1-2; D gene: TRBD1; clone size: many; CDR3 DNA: TGTGCCAGCAGCCTGGGACAGGGGGGAAGTAGCTACACCTTC; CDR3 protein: CASSLGQGGSSYTF
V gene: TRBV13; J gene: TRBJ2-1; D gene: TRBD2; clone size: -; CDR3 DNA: TGTGCCAGCAGCTTTATGGCGGGAGTGTCCTACAATGAGCAGTTCTTC; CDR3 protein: CASSFMAGVSYNEQFF
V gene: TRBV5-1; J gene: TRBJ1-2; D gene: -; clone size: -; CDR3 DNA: TGCGCCAGCAGCCAGCGGACAGACGACTATGGCTACACCTTC; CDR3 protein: CASSQRTDDYGYTF
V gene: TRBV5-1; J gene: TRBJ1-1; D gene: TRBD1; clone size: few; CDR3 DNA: TGCGCCAGCAAAGAGGGGGCCATGAACACTGAAGCTTTCTTT; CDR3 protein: CASKEGAMNTEAFF
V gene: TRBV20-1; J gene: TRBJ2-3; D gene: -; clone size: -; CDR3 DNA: TGCAGTGCTCGGACATCGCCGCAGGATACGCAGTATTTT; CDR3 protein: CSARTSPQDTQYF
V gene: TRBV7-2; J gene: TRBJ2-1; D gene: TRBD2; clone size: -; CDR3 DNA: TGTGCCAGCAACTCGCTCCCCGGGACTAGCGGGCGATACAATGAGCAGTTCTTC; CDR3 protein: CASNSLPGTSGRYNEQFF
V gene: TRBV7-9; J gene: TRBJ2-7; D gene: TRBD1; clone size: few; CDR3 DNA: TGTGCCAGCCTGGGTGACAGGGCCCACGAGCAGTACTTC; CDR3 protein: CASLGDRAHEQYF
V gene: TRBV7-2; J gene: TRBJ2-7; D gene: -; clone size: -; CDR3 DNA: TGTGCCAGCGCCCTAGCCGGGACCGGCCACGAGCAGTACTTC; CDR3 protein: CASALAGTGHEQYF
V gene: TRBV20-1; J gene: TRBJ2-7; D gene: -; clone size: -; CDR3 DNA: TGCAGTGTTAAGGATCCCGGGTCTATTTACGAGCAGTACTTC; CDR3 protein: CSVKDPGSIYEQYF
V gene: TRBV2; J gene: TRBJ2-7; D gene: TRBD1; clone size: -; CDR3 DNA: TGTGCCAGCAGGGTTGGACAGGTGGCCTACGAGCAGTACTTC; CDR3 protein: CASRVGQVAYEQYF
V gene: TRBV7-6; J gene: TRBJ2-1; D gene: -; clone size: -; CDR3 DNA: TGTGCCAGCACCCCCTTGACAGGGGAGGGCAATGAGCAGTTCTTC; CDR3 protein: CASTPLTGEGNEQFF
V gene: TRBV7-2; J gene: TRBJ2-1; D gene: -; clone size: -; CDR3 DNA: TGTGCCAGCAGCCCACAAGTAGCCGCGGCACTCAATGAGCAGTTCTTC; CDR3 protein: CASSPQVAAALNEQFF
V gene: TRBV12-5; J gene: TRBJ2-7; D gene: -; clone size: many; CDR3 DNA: TGTGCAAACTCCGACCTACGAGGCGAGCAGTACTTC; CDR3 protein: CANSDLRGEQYF
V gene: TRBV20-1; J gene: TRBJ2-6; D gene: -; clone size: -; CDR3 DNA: TGCGGTGCTAGAGAGGGTAGCGGCTCTGGGGCCAACGTCCTGACTTTC; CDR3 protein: CGAREGSGSGANVLTF
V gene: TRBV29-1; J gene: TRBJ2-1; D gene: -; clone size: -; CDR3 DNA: TGCAGCGTTGAGGTCGGGAGTTTCGGCAGCGAGCAGTTCTTC; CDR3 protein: CSVEVGSFGSEQFF
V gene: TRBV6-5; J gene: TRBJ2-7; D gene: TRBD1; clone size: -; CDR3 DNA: TGTGCCAGCAGTACCAGACAGGGTGTCACCTACGAGCAGTACTTC; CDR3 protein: CASSTRQGVTYEQYF
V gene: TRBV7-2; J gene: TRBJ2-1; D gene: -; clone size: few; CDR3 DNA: TGTGCCAGCAGCTCCTCCCTTGGGCGGATAAATGAGCAGTTCTTC; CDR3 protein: CASSSSLGRINEQFF
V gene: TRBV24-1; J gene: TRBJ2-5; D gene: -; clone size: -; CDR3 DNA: TGTGCCACCGAGGGGTCCTCACAAGAGGCCCAGTACTTC; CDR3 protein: CATEGSSQEAQYF
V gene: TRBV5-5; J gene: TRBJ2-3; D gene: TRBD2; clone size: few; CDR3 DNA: TGTGCCAGCAGCACCGGACTAGCGGGGGGCACAGATACGCAGTATTTT; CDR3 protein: CASSTGLAGGTDTQYF
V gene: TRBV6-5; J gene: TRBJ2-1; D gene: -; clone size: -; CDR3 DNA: TGTGCCAGCAATCGGGAGATGCATCGGGAGCAGTTCTTC; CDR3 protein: CASNREMHREQFF